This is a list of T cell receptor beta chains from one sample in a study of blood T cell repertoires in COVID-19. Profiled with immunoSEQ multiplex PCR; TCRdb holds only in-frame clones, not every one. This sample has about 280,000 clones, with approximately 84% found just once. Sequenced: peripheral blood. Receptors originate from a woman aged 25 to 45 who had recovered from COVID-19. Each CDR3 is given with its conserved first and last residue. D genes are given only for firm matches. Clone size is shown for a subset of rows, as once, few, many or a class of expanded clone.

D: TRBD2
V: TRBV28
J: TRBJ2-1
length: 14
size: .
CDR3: CASSSLAGQNEQFF
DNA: TGTGCCAGCAGTTCCTTAGCGGGCCAGAATGAGCAGTTCTTC

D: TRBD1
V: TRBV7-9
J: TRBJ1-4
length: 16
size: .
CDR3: CASSHRDSFLPEKLFF
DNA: TGTGCCAGCAGCCATCGGGACAGCTTCTTACCTGAAAAACTGTTTTTT

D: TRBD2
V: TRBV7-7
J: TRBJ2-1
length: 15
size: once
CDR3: CASSPLAGGRNEQFF
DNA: TGTGCTAGCAGTCCTCTAGCGGGAGGCCGCAATGAGCAGTTCTTC

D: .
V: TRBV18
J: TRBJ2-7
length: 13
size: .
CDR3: CASSPGISYEQYF
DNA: TGTGCCAGCTCACCAGGCATTTCCTACGAGCAGTACTTC

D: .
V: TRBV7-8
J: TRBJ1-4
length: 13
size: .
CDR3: CASSLGYQEKLFF
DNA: TGTGCCAGCAGCTTAGGGTATCAGGAAAAACTGTTTTTT

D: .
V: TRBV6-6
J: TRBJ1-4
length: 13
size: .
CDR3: CASSYWRDEKLFF
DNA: TGTGCCAGCAGTTACTGGAGGGATGAAAAACTGTTTTTT

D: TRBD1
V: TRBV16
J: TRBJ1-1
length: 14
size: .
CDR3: CASSRTDRETEAFF
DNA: TGTGCCAGCAGCCGGACGGACAGGGAGACTGAAGCTTTCTTT

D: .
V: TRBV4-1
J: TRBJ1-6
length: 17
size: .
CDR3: CASSHFEGSSYNSPLHF
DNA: TGCGCCAGCAGCCATTTCGAGGGAAGCTCCTATAATTCACCCCTCCACTTT

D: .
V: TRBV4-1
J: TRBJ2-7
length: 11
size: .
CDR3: CASSQDNEQYF
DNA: TGCGCCAGCAGCCAAGATAATGAGCAGTACTTC

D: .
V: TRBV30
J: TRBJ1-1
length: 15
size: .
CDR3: CAWSGKTVPGTEAFF
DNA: TGTGCCTGGAGCGGAAAGACAGTCCCCGGCACTGAAGCTTTCTTT

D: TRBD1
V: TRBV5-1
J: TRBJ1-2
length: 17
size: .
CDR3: CASSFRDRGAPSYGYTF
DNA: TGCGCCAGCAGCTTTCGGGACAGGGGGGCCCCTAGCTATGGCTACACCTTC

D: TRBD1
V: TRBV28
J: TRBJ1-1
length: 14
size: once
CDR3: CASSPRTGGIEAFF
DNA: TGTGCCAGCAGCCCCCGGACAGGGGGAATTGAAGCTTTCTTT

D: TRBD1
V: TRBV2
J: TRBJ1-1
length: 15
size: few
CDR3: CASSEEETGKAEAFF
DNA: TGTGCCAGCAGTGAAGAGGAGACAGGGAAGGCTGAAGCTTTCTTT

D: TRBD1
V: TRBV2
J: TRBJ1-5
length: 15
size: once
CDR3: CASSGQGYSNQPQHF
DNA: TGTGCCAGCAGTGGACAGGGATATAGCAATCAGCCCCAGCATTTT

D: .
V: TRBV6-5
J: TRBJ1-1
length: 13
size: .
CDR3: CASSIHLNTEAFF
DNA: TGTGCCAGCAGCATACACCTGAACACTGAAGCTTTCTTT

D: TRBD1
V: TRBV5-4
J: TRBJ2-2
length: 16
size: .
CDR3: CASSLAQGADTGELFF
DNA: TGTGCCAGCAGCTTGGCACAGGGGGCGGACACCGGGGAGCTGTTTTTT

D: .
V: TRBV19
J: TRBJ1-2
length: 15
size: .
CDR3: CASSVDSSFNRGYTF
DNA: TGTGCCAGTAGTGTGGACAGCTCCTTCAACCGTGGCTACACCTTC

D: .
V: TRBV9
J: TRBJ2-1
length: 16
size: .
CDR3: CASSVGTGDPYNEQFF
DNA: TGTGCCAGCAGCGTAGGGACGGGAGACCCCTACAATGAGCAGTTCTTC

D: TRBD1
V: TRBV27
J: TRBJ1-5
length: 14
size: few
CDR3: CASSPDRVNQPQHF
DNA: TGTGCCAGCAGTCCGGACAGGGTCAATCAGCCCCAGCATTTT

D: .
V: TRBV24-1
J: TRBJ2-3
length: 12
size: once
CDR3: CATGSSTDTQYF
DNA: TGTGCCACCGGGAGTAGCACAGATACGCAGTATTTT

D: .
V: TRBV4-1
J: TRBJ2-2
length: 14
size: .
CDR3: CASSQEHSTGELFF
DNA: TGCGCCAGCAGCCAAGAGCACTCCACCGGGGAGCTGTTTTTT

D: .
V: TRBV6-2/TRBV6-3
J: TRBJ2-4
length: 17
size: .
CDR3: CASSYSSPQAPKNIQYF
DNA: TGTGCCAGCAGTTACTCGAGCCCCCAGGCCCCCAAAAACATTCAGTACTTC

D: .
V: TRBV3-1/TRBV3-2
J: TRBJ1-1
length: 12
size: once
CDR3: CASSQGPWEAFF
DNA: TGTGCCAGCAGCCAGGGGCCATGGGAAGCTTTCTTT

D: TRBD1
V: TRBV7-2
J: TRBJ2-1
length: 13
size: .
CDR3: CASSLYGQGEQFF
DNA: TGTGCCAGCAGCTTATACGGACAGGGAGAGCAGTTCTTC

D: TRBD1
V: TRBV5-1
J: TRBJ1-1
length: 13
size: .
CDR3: CASSLVTGAEAFF
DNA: TGCGCCAGCAGCTTGGTTACAGGGGCTGAAGCTTTCTTT

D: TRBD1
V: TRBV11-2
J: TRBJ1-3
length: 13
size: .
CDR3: CASQTGVVNTIYF
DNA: TGTGCCAGCCAGACAGGGGTCGTAAACACCATATATTTT

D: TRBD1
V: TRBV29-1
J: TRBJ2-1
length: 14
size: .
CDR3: CSVGGQGAGNEQFF
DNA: TGCAGCGTTGGGGGGCAGGGGGCGGGCAATGAGCAGTTCTTC

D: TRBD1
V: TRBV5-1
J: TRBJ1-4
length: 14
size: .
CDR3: CASSLTGENEKLFF
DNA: TGCGCCAGCAGCTTAACAGGGGAAAACGAAAAACTGTTTTTT

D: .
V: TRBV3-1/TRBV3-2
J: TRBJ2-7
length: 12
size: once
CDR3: CASSLWGNEQYF
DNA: TGTGCCAGCAGCCTCTGGGGCAACGAGCAGTACTTC

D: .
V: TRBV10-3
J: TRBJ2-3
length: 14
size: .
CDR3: CAISELAGTDTQYF
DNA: TGTGCCATCAGCGAACTAGCTGGCACAGATACGCAGTATTTT

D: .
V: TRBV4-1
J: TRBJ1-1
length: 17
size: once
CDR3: CASSRQAPWQLNTEAFF
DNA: TGCGCCAGCAGCCGACAAGCCCCCTGGCAGTTGAACACTGAAGCTTTCTTT

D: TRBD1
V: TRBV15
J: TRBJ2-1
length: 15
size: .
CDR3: CATSGGQGSYNEQFF
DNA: TGTGCCACCAGCGGAGGACAGGGCTCCTACAATGAGCAGTTCTTC

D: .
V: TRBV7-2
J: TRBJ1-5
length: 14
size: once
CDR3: CASSSGQSPQPQHF
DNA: TGTGCCAGCAGCTCAGGACAGAGCCCCCAGCCCCAGCATTTT

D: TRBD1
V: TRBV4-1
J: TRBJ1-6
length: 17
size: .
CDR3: CASSNRPLEGGNSPLHF
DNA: TGCGCCAGCAGCAACCGGCCGTTGGAAGGGGGCAATTCACCCCTCCACTTT

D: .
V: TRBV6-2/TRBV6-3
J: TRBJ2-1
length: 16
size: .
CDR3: CASSPRGTSAYNEQFF
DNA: TGTGCCAGCAGTCCCCGGGGGACTTCCGCCTACAATGAGCAGTTCTTC

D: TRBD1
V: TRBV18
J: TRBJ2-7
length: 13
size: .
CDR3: CASSTGVSYEQYF
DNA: TGTGCCAGCTCGACAGGGGTCAGTTACGAGCAGTACTTC

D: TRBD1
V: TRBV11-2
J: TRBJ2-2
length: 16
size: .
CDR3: CASSFGQGDYTGELFF
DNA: TGTGCCAGCAGCTTCGGTCAGGGGGATTACACCGGGGAGCTGTTTTTT

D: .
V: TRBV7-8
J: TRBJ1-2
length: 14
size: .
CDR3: CASSSPPTNGGYTF
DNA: TGTGCCAGCAGCTCTCCTCCAACTAATGGGGGCTACACCTTC

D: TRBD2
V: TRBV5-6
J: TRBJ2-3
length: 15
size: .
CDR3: CASSLVAGGTDTQYF
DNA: TGTGCCAGCAGCTTGGTTGCGGGGGGCACAGATACGCAGTATTTT

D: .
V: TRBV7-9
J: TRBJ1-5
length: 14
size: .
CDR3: CASSELGGGQPQHF
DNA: TGTGCCAGCAGCGAGCTGGGAGGGGGTCAGCCCCAGCATTTT

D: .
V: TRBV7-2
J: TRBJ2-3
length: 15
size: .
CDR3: CASSFTSIETDTQYF
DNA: TGTGCCAGCAGCTTTACTAGTATAGAGACAGATACGCAGTATTTT

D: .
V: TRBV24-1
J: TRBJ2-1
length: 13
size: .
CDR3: CATSDFSDNEQFF
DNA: TGTGCCACCAGTGATTTTAGCGACAATGAGCAGTTCTTC

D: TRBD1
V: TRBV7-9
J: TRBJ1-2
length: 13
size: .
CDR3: CASSLNGQGRYTF
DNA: TGTGCCAGCAGCTTAAATGGACAGGGACGCTACACCTTC

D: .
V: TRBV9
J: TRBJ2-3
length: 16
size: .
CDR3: CASSAPGGGSTDTQYF
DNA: TGTGCCAGCAGCGCCCCTGGGGGCGGGAGCACAGATACGCAGTATTTT

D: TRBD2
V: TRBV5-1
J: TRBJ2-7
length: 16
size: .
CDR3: CASSRTSGSPTYEQYF
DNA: TGCGCCAGCAGCCGGACTAGCGGGAGCCCCACCTACGAGCAGTACTTC

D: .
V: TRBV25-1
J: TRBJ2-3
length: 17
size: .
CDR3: CASSRRGQQRWTDTQYF
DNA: TGTGCCAGCAGTAGGCGGGGGCAGCAGAGATGGACAGATACGCAGTATTTT

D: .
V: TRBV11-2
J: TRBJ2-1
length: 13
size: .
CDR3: CASSLAQGIEQFF
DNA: TGTGCCAGCAGCCTGGCTCAGGGTATTGAGCAGTTCTTC

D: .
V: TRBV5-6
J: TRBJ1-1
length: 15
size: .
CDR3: CASSLGLGGYTEAFF
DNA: TGTGCCAGCAGCTTGGGGTTGGGGGGTTACACTGAAGCTTTCTTT

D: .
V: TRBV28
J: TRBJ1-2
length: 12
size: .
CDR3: CASRTASYGYTF
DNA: TGTGCCAGCCGGACAGCAAGCTATGGCTACACCTTC

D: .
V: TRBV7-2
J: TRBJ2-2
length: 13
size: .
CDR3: CASKRENTGELFF
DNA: TGTGCCAGCAAACGGGAGAACACCGGGGAGCTGTTTTTT

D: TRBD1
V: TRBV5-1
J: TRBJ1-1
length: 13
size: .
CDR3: CASSLTGGTEAFF
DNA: TGCGCCAGCAGCCTAACAGGGGGTACTGAAGCTTTCTTT

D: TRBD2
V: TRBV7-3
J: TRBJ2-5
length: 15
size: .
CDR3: CASSPGLADQETQYF
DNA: TGTGCCAGCAGCCCTGGACTAGCGGACCAAGAGACCCAGTACTTC

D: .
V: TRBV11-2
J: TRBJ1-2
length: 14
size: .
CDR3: CASSYGTWAEGYTF
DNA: TGTGCCAGCAGCTACGGGACTTGGGCGGAGGGCTACACCTTC

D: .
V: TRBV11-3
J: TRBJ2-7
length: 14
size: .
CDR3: CASSPPGLPSEQYF
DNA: TGTGCCAGCAGCCCGCCGGGACTCCCGTCCGAGCAGTACTTC

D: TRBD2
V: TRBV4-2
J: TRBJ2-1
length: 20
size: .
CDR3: CASSQDLTIALSGKRDEQFF
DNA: TGTGCCAGCAGCCAAGATCTTACTATCGCGCTCAGCGGGAAGCGGGATGAGCAGTTCTTC

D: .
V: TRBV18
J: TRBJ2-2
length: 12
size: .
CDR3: CASSPLSGELFF
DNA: TGTGCCAGCTCACCACTCTCCGGGGAGCTGTTTTTT

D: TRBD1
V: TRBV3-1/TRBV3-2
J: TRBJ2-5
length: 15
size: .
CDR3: CASSQGGTGQETQYF
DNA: TGTGCCAGCAGCCAAGGAGGGACAGGGCAAGAGACCCAGTACTTC

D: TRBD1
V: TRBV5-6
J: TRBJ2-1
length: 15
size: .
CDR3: CASSRRTGSYNEQFF
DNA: TGTGCCAGCAGCCGGCGGACAGGCTCCTACAATGAGCAGTTCTTC

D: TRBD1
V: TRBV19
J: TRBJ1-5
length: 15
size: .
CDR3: CASSIDQGAVQPQHF
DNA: TGTGCCAGTAGTATAGATCAGGGGGCAGTTCAGCCCCAGCATTTT

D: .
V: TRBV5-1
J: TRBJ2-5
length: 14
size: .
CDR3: CASSFDLSTETQYF
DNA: TGCGCCAGCAGCTTTGACTTATCCACAGAGACCCAGTACTTC